The rows below give T cell receptor beta chains drawn from one sample of a study of blood T cells in healthy people across ages. From the 5' RACE reads, TCRdb called clonotypes with MiXCR, one entry per CDR3 protein. The sample has about 1.4 million distinct CDR3 sequences; 45% to 70% are singletons. The sample was blood. The receptors were sampled from a man younger than 35 in good health. Each CDR3 is given with its conserved first and last residue. The D gene is left open where the match is weak. Clone size, where shown, is once, few, many, or a class for clones that have expanded.

TGCGCCAGCAGCCCTGAGACAGGGGGCACAGATACGCAGTATTTT	CASSPETGGTDTQYF	TRBJ2-3	TRBD1	few	TRBV4-1
TGTGCCTGGAGTGTATTGGGACAGGGCCAAGAGACCCAGTACTTC	CAWSVLGQGQETQYF	TRBJ2-5	TRBD1	.	TRBV30
TGTGCCATCAGTGAGTCGACCAGGGCCGATGAAAAACTGTTTTTT	CAISESTRADEKLFF	TRBJ1-4	.	.	TRBV10-3
TGTGCCAGCAGTGAAGCGCAGGGGACAGGACGCTATGGCTACACCTTC	CASSEAQGTGRYGYTF	TRBJ1-2	TRBD1	.	TRBV2
TGTGCCAGCAGCTTGCCCGGGACAGGGATACAGACCCAGTACTTC	CASSLPGTGIQTQYF	TRBJ2-5	TRBD1	.	TRBV5-6
TGTGCCAGCAGTCGAGGGACCCTCATCGAGACCCAGTACTTC	CASSRGTLIETQYF	TRBJ2-5	.	few	TRBV12-3/TRBV12-4
TGCAGTGCTAGAGATATCCGCTCAAGAGAAGCAACCAGAGACCTCCATGGCTACACCTTC	CSARDIRSREATRDLHGYTF	TRBJ1-2	.	.	TRBV20-1
TGTGCCAGCAGTCCGTCCATTTTTGGGGCTAACGTCCTGACTTTC	CASSPSIFGANVLTF	TRBJ2-6	.	.	TRBV6-2/TRBV6-3
TGTGCCAGCTCACCCGACAGGGAATCCTACGAGCAGTACTTC	CASSPDRESYEQYF	TRBJ2-7	TRBD1	.	TRBV18
TGCAGTGCTAACGCTCCTCTAGCGGGAAGTCCCGATGAGCAGTTCTTC	CSANAPLAGSPDEQFF	TRBJ2-1	TRBD2	few	TRBV20-1
TGTGCCAGCAGTTTATCGGCGGACACTGACGAGCAGTACTTC	CASSLSADTDEQYF	TRBJ2-7	.	.	TRBV27
TGTGCCAGCAAACAAGACCCCTACGAGCAGTACTTC	CASKQDPYEQYF	TRBJ2-7	.	once	TRBV28
TGTGCCAGCAGGACGACCCCGGGAGAATACAATGAGCAGTTCTTC	CASRTTPGEYNEQFF	TRBJ2-1	.	.	TRBV12-3/TRBV12-4
TGTGCCAGCAGCCCCCTAGCGTCTAGCACAGATACGCAGTATTTT	CASSPLASSTDTQYF	TRBJ2-3	.	.	TRBV12-3/TRBV12-4
TGCAGCGTGGCGGGGCCCTCGGACTATGGCTACACCTTC	CSVAGPSDYGYTF	TRBJ1-2	.	few	TRBV29-1
TGTGCCAGTAGCCAAGATCTCTTCCAGGGACAGGCAACCTCCTACGAGCAGTACTTC	CASSQDLFQGQATSYEQYF	TRBJ2-7	TRBD1	.	TRBV4-2
TGTGTCAGCAGTCGACCAGTGGGATTAGCCAATGAGCAGTTCTTC	CVSSRPVGLANEQFF	TRBJ2-1	.	.	TRBV2
TGTGCCAGCTCACCAGAACTACCTAGCAATGAGCAGTTCTTC	CASSPELPSNEQFF	TRBJ2-1	.	.	TRBV18
TGTGCCAGCAGCTTATGGCAGGACAGCAACACCGGGGAGCTGTTTTTT	CASSLWQDSNTGELFF	TRBJ2-2	.	.	TRBV7-8
TGTGCCAGCAGACCGACTAGCGGATTCTACAATGAGCAGTACTTC	CASRPTSGFYNEQYF	TRBJ2-7	TRBD2	.	TRBV2
TGCAGTGCTACCGCGACACTTTACAATGAGCAGTTCTTC	CSATATLYNEQFF	TRBJ2-1	.	.	TRBV20-1
TGTGCAAGCGACGACGGTCACTACGAGCAGTACTTC	CASDDGHYEQYF	TRBJ2-7	.	.	TRBV6-2/TRBV6-3
TGCAGCGTTGAACCTTCACGAGAGGGCTACACAGATACGCAGTATTTT	CSVEPSREGYTDTQYF	TRBJ2-3	.	few	TRBV29-1
TGCAGTGCAACGGGACTAGTCAGTTACAATGAGCAGTTCTTC	CSATGLVSYNEQFF	TRBJ2-1	TRBD2	.	TRBV20-1
TGCGCCAGCAACCCTGCGAGTACCACAGATACGCAGTATTTT	CASNPASTTDTQYF	TRBJ2-3	.	few	TRBV10-1
TGCAGTGCTCCTCCTAGCGGGAGGAGTAATGAGCAGTTCTTC	CSAPPSGRSNEQFF	TRBJ2-1	TRBD2	few	TRBV20-1
TGTGCCAGCAGCCAAGGTCCGTGGCGGACCCCTTCGGAGACCCAGTACTTC	CASSQGPWRTPSETQYF	TRBJ2-5	.	.	TRBV3-1
TGTGCCAGCAGCCAAGATAGTGAGGGACGGTACGAGCAGTACTTC	CASSQDSEGRYEQYF	TRBJ2-7	.	.	TRBV3-1
TGTGCCAGCAGACCAAACAGGGTGGACACTGAAGCTTTCTTT	CASRPNRVDTEAFF	TRBJ1-1	.	.	TRBV7-2
TGCAGTGCTACCCTTAGGTACAATGAGCAGTTCTTC	CSATLRYNEQFF	TRBJ2-1	.	few	TRBV20-1
TGTGCCAGCAGCCGCGGGACGGGCACCGGGGAGCTGTTTTTT	CASSRGTGTGELFF	TRBJ2-2	.	.	TRBV7-2
TGTGCCAGCAGCCAAGTTGGGGACGTCCACATTCAGTACTTC	CASSQVGDVHIQYF	TRBJ2-4	.	.	TRBV4-2
TGTGCCAGCAGTTATTTTGGGGGACTCCGCCTTGTGGATACGCAGTATTTT	CASSYFGGLRLVDTQYF	TRBJ2-3	.	.	TRBV6-2/TRBV6-3
TGTGCCAGCAGTGACTGGCTCAGCACAGATACGCAGTATTTT	CASSDWLSTDTQYF	TRBJ2-3	.	once	TRBV6-2/TRBV6-3
TGTGCCAGCAGTGTACCCCCGACTGAAGCTTTCTTT	CASSVPPTEAFF	TRBJ1-1	.	.	TRBV6-1
TGTGCCAGCTCACCCGGGTGGTTGACTAGCGGGAGGACAATCTACGAGCAGTACTTC	CASSPGWLTSGRTIYEQYF	TRBJ2-7	TRBD2	.	TRBV18
TGCGCCAGCAGCCAGAGAAGCGGGGGACCCGGGGAGCTGTTTTTT	CASSQRSGGPGELFF	TRBJ2-2	TRBD2	.	TRBV4-1
TGTGCCAGTAGTATATTCGGCTATGGCTACACCTTC	CASSIFGYGYTF	TRBJ1-2	.	.	TRBV19
TGTGCCAGCAGCTCCAGTAGGACCTCCCCCTACTACGAGCAGTACTTC	CASSSSRTSPYYEQYF	TRBJ2-7	.	few	TRBV11-1
TGCGCCAGCAGCCCGGGACTAGCGGGAGGGAGGAGCTCCTACAATGAGCAGTTCTTC	CASSPGLAGGRSSYNEQFF	TRBJ2-1	TRBD2	.	TRBV5-1
TGTGCCAGCAGTTTTGATGGAAAGACCCAGTACTTC	CASSFDGKTQYF	TRBJ2-5	.	.	TRBV6-2/TRBV6-3
TGTGCCATCAGTACATTACCGGGGGGCTGGTCCTACGAGCAGTACTTC	CAISTLPGGWSYEQYF	TRBJ2-7	.	.	TRBV10-3
TGCAGTGCCGGACAGGGGTTCGGAGCTTTCTTT	CSAGQGFGAFF	TRBJ1-1	TRBD1	.	TRBV20-1
TGTGCCAGCGACAGGGGGCAAGAGACCCAGTACTTC	CASDRGQETQYF	TRBJ2-5	TRBD1	.	TRBV28
TGTGCCAGCAGTGAAGTTTATATCCCCTACGAGCAGTACTTC	CASSEVYIPYEQYF	TRBJ2-7	.	.	TRBV25-1
TGCGCCAGCAGCTTGGGGGCCAATTGGGAAACTAGCACAGATACGCAGTATTTT	CASSLGANWETSTDTQYF	TRBJ2-3	.	.	TRBV5-1
TGTGCCAGCAGGCCCACGGGGAGGACAGATACGCAGTATTTT	CASRPTGRTDTQYF	TRBJ2-3	.	.	TRBV28